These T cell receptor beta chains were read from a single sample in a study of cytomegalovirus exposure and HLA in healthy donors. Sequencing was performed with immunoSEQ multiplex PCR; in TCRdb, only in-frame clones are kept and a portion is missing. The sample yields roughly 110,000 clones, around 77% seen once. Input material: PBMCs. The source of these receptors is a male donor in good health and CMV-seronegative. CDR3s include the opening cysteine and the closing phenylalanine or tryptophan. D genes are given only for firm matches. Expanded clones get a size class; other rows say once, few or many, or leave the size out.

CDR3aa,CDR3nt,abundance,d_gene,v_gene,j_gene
CASSPPSGQALKQYF,TGTGCCAGCTCACCACCGTCAGGACAGGCCTTAAAGCAGTACTTC,NA,TRBD1,TRBV18,TRBJ2-7
CAIKPGQGAEQYF,TGTGCCATCAAACCGGGACAGGGAGCCGAGCAGTACTTC,NA,TRBD1,TRBV10-3,TRBJ2-7
CASTWTGGKAEAFF,TGTGCCAGTACCTGGACAGGGGGAAAGGCTGAAGCTTTCTTT,NA,TRBD1,TRBV19,TRBJ1-1
CASSLGGGGQGNQPQHF,TGTGCCAGCAGTTTGGGAGGAGGAGGACAGGGGAATCAGCCCCAGCATTTT,NA,TRBD1,TRBV2,TRBJ1-5
CASSPNSRVFGGETQYF,TGCGCCAGCAGCCCAAATTCTAGGGTTTTTGGAGGAGAGACCCAGTACTTC,NA,NA,TRBV5-1,TRBJ2-5
CASSEEVRQYF,TGTGCCAGCAGTGAAGAAGTGCGGCAGTATTTT,NA,NA,TRBV6-1,TRBJ2-3
CASSKGEWGPETQYF,TGTGCCAGCAGCAAAGGCGAGTGGGGGCCAGAGACCCAGTACTTC,NA,NA,TRBV21-1,TRBJ2-5
CATSRDRQGDTEAFF,TGTGCCACCAGCAGAGATCGACAGGGAGACACTGAAGCTTTCTTT,NA,TRBD1,TRBV15,TRBJ1-1
CSGTGTGSYNEQFF,TGCAGCGGCACCGGGACAGGCTCCTACAATGAGCAGTTCTTC,NA,TRBD1,TRBV29-1,TRBJ2-1
CSVEDQGAGGYEQYF,TGCAGCGTTGAAGATCAGGGGGCCGGTGGGTACGAGCAGTACTTC,NA,TRBD1,TRBV29-1,TRBJ2-7
CASSAGLAGREQYF,TGTGCCAGCAGCGCGGGACTAGCGGGCCGGGAGCAGTACTTC,NA,TRBD2,TRBV7-8,TRBJ2-5
CASRLAGISYEQYF,TGTGCCAGCAGGCTAGCGGGAATCTCCTACGAGCAGTACTTC,NA,TRBD2,TRBV27,TRBJ2-7
CASRPTGFGNQPQHF,TGTGCCAGCAGACCGACAGGGTTTGGCAATCAGCCCCAGCATTTT,medium-sized,TRBD1,TRBV6-1,TRBJ1-5
CSAADWSSGATYEQYF,TGCAGCGCCGCCGACTGGTCTAGCGGGGCGACCTACGAGCAGTACTTC,NA,TRBD2,TRBV29-1,TRBJ2-7
CAWSTANYGYTF,TGTGCCTGGAGTACAGCTAACTATGGCTACACCTTC,NA,NA,TRBV30,TRBJ1-2
CASSLVRHEAFF,TGTGCCAGCAGCTTAGTTCGACATGAAGCTTTCTTT,NA,NA,TRBV7-9,TRBJ1-1
CAISRGKEGSNYGYTF,TGTGCCATCAGTCGGGGGAAGGAGGGCTCTAACTATGGCTACACCTTC,NA,NA,TRBV10-3,TRBJ1-2
CASSELLAGAYTSYEQYF,TGTGCCAGCAGTGAATTGCTAGCGGGAGCCTATACGTCCTACGAGCAGTACTTC,NA,TRBD2,TRBV6-1,TRBJ2-7
CSVSLRGRTDTQYF,TGCAGCGTTTCACTCAGGGGGCGCACAGATACGCAGTATTTT,NA,TRBD1,TRBV29-1,TRBJ2-3
CASSMSPLRGAFF,TGTGCCAGTAGTATGTCACCGCTCAGGGGAGCTTTCTTT,few,NA,TRBV19,TRBJ1-1
CASGSTPGGTTDEQYF,TGTGCCAGCGGCTCCACACCCGGTGGGACAACTGACGAGCAGTACTTC,NA,NA,TRBV27,TRBJ2-7
CASGFQGPHGYTF,TGTGCTAGTGGTTTTCAGGGGCCCCATGGCTACACCTTC,NA,NA,TRBV12-5,TRBJ1-2
CASSEDRGQYEQYF,TGTGCCAGCAGTGAGGACAGGGGGCAGTACGAGCAGTACTTC,few,TRBD1,TRBV27,TRBJ2-7
CASSEPLPGQGAHEQYF,TGTGCCAGCAGTGAACCTCTACCGGGACAGGGGGCCCACGAGCAGTACTTC,NA,TRBD1,TRBV25-1,TRBJ2-7
CASSLTRVDTQYF,TGTGCCAGCAGCTTAACCCGCGTAGATACGCAGTATTTT,few,NA,TRBV7-2,TRBJ2-3
CASSEHGDWNTEAFF,TGTGCCAGCAGTGAACACGGGGATTGGAACACTGAAGCTTTCTTT,NA,NA,TRBV25-1,TRBJ1-1
CASSFNGRTGSYGYTF,TGTGCCAGCAGCTTTAATGGCAGGACAGGGAGCTATGGCTACACCTTC,NA,TRBD1,TRBV5-8,TRBJ1-2
CAISGTSGRPSYEQYF,TGTGCCATCAGTGGGACTAGCGGGAGGCCGTCCTACGAGCAGTACTTC,NA,TRBD2,TRBV10-3,TRBJ2-7
CASSLAQGYEQYF,TGTGCCAGCAGCTTAGCACAGGGCTACGAGCAGTACTTC,NA,NA,TRBV11-2,TRBJ2-7
CASSLSYSPNQPQHF,TGTGCCAGCAGTTTATCGTACAGTCCCAATCAGCCCCAGCATTTT,few,NA,TRBV27,TRBJ1-5
CASRTPAGVDEQYF,TGTGCCAGCAGGACTCCCGCAGGGGTCGACGAGCAGTACTTC,NA,NA,TRBV28,TRBJ2-7
CASSRASSRGELFF,TGTGCCAGCAGCCGAGCTTCATCTAGGGGGGAGCTGTTTTTT,NA,NA,TRBV7-9,TRBJ2-2
CASSLERGSTDTQYF,TGCGCCAGCAGCTTGGAGCGGGGGAGCACAGATACGCAGTATTTT,NA,TRBD2,TRBV5-1,TRBJ2-3
CASSLSGSGRFSYNEQFF,TGTGCCAGCAGCTTGTCTGGTAGCGGGAGATTCTCCTACAATGAGCAGTTCTTC,NA,TRBD2,TRBV5-4,TRBJ2-1
CSAFFGGQGKAEAFF,TGCAGCGCCTTTTTCGGCGGACAGGGGAAGGCTGAAGCTTTCTTT,NA,TRBD1,TRBV29-1,TRBJ1-1
CASRSSYEQYF,TGTGCCAGCCGGAGTAGTTACGAGCAGTACTTC,once,NA,TRBV28,TRBJ2-7
CAGKGGEDYGHTF,TGTGCCGGAAAGGGGGGGGAGGACTATGGCCACACCTTC,NA,NA,TRBV30,TRBJ1-2
CASSFGSVIYEQYF,TGTGCCAGCAGCTTCGGGAGCGTTATCTACGAGCAGTACTTC,NA,NA,TRBV5-6,TRBJ2-7
CASSPDRVGENIQYF,TGTGCCAGCAGCCCAGACAGGGTTGGGGAAAACATTCAGTACTTC,NA,TRBD1,TRBV27,TRBJ2-4
CSVEGLAGGGNEQFF,TGCAGCGTTGAGGGACTAGCGGGAGGTGGCAATGAGCAGTTCTTC,NA,TRBD2,TRBV29-1,TRBJ2-1
CASSPPGSQETQYF,TGTGCCAGCTCACCACCGGGCAGCCAAGAGACCCAGTACTTC,NA,NA,TRBV18,TRBJ2-5
CAWSRDRRTYEQYF,TGTGCCTGGAGTCGGGACAGGCGAACCTACGAGCAGTACTTC,once,TRBD1,TRBV30,TRBJ2-7
CATRGGNSYEQYF,TGTGCCACGAGGGGAGGGAATTCCTACGAGCAGTACTTC,NA,TRBD2,TRBV6-1,TRBJ2-7
CASSAGQPILYEQYF,TGTGCCAGCAGTGCCGGACAGCCCATCCTTTACGAGCAGTACTTC,NA,NA,TRBV6-5,TRBJ2-7
CASSQDLASGSKEQYF,TGTGCCAGCAGCCAAGATCTGGCTAGCGGGAGTAAAGAGCAGTACTTC,once,TRBD2,TRBV4-2,TRBJ2-7
CATSERQQPNTGELFF,TGTGCCACCAGCGAGCGACAGCAACCTAACACCGGGGAGCTGTTTTTT,NA,NA,TRBV15,TRBJ2-2
CASRTHGTHQPQHF,TGTGCCAGCAGAACCCACGGGACACATCAGCCCCAGCATTTT,NA,NA,TRBV28,TRBJ1-5
CASSVQASGPGDTQYF,TGTGCCAGCAGCGTACAGGCTAGCGGACCCGGGGATACGCAGTATTTT,once,TRBD2,TRBV9,TRBJ2-3
CASSSTGGGTEAFF,TGTGCCAGCAGCTCGACAGGGGGCGGAACTGAAGCTTTCTTT,NA,TRBD1,TRBV7-3,TRBJ1-1
CASSEWASGNLETQYF,TGCGCCAGCAGTGAGTGGGCTAGCGGGAACTTGGAGACCCAGTACTTC,NA,TRBD2,TRBV10-2,TRBJ2-5
CASSDKGLADIEEQFF,TGTGCCAGCAGTGACAAGGGACTAGCGGACATCGAGGAGCAGTTCTTC,NA,TRBD2,TRBV6-4,TRBJ2-1
CASSADRSYEQYF,TGTGCCAGCAGCGCCGACAGAAGCTACGAGCAGTACTTC,NA,NA,TRBV5-4,TRBJ2-7
CASSLEIAGADEQYF,TGCGCCAGCAGCTTGGAAATAGCGGGAGCCGACGAGCAGTACTTC,NA,TRBD2,TRBV5-1,TRBJ2-7
CASSQAQDATNEKLFF,TGTGCCAGCAGCCAAGCCCAGGATGCAACTAATGAAAAACTGTTTTTT,few,NA,TRBV4-2,TRBJ1-4
CSVGLAATYEQYF,TGCAGCGTTGGTCTAGCGGCGACCTACGAGCAGTACTTC,NA,TRBD2,TRBV29-1,TRBJ2-7
CASSEAGRSVHYGYTF,TGTGCCAGCAGTGAAGCTGGAAGGAGCGTACACTATGGCTACACCTTC,once,NA,TRBV6-1,TRBJ1-2